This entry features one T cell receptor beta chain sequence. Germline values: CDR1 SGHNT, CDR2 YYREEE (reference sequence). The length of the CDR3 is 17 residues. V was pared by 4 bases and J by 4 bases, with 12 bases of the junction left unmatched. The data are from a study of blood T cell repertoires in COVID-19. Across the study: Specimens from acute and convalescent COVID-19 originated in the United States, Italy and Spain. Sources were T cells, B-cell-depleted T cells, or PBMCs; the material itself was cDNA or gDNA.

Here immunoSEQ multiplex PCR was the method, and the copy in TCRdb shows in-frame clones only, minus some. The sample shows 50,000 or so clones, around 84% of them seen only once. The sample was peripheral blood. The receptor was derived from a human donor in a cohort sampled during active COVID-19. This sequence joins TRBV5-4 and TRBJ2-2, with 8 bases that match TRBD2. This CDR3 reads CASSPPNSGIATGELFF. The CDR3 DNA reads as TGTGCCAGCAGCCCCCCGAATAGCGGGATAGCCACCGGGGAGCTGTTTTTT.